This TCR beta chain was retrieved from a study of yellow fever vaccine responses in identical twins (dated by TCRdb to 2017 to 2018). Some background on the complete study: In identical twins, the study followed T cell clones that responded to the vaccine with precision.

Libraries came from RT-PCR. The reads were generated on an Illumina HiSeq 2500. The public reads were reprocessed in TCRdb via fastp at Q25 and MiXCR, keeping in-frame beta chains. Records with the same CDR3 protein are collapsed into one entry carrying the most frequent genes and DNA. This sample lists approximately 4,600 distinct CDR3 sequences; about 82% were detected once. Of the sample, roughly 2.2% is held by the ten largest clones. Concerning this clonotype: Its specific antigen is unknown. Base-call qualities are not available, and no considerably larger clone is one nucleotide away.

The full study reports these points: The T cell response to vaccination in identical twins was reported by the authors to appear partly convergent and partly personalized.

V has 1 base trimmed and J has 3 bases trimmed; junction bases matching no gene number 6. The CDR3 sequence holds 16 residues, the cysteine and phenylalanine included. The kept DNA is CDR3 alone, 48 bases in frame from the first base. For CDR1 and CDR2, the germline V gene lists SGHTA and FQGTGA. This chain joins TRBV7-3 to TRBJ2-5; a stretch of 9 junction bases matches TRBD2. This TCR derives from a woman aged 18 to 35 who received the yellow fever vaccine. Donor details come from another sample of the same person, matched by shared clones. Source: T cells from blood (PBMCs), unsorted or a sorted subset (not recorded which), taken before or after yellow fever vaccination (not recorded which). The DNA is TGTGCCAGCAGCTTAAGCGGGGGGGCGGGGGAAGAGACCCAGTACTTC. Translated, it reads CASSLSGGAGEETQYF.